This T cell receptor beta chain was retrieved from a study of blood T cells in healthy people across ages (dated by TCRdb to the mid-2010s). Background on the whole study: In model experiments, roughly one uniquely barcoded TCR beta cDNA molecule per two T cells was captured by template switching. The donors were split into four age groups: young (average around 15 years), middle-aged (more than 35), aged (approximately 59) and long-lived (under 85). Age-related changes in TCR beta repertoire diversity were measured in the study by deep sequencing normalized with unique cDNA molecular identifiers. The study analyzed two additional independent replicas of 1 million unique cDNA reads from the same blood draw for two donors, one aged 18 to 29 and one aged 80 or older. Results the study describes overall, beyond this receptor: Donor CMV infection status was unknown, potentially confounding age-related changes in expanded clonotypes. Estimates of total diversity based on one million sequenced T cells were regarded as lower bounds and as underestimates. Compared with the aged group, more naive CD4+ T cells, fewer expanded clones and increased TCR diversity were shown by the long-lived group, suggesting age selection. A strong correlation was found between observed TCR beta diversity and the percentage of naive T cells measured by flow cytometry. As age increased, observed TCR beta diversity per million T cells dropped in a roughly linear way, and a significant reduction was already evident by age 40. Conclusive comparison of naive and antigen-experienced compartments was prevented by the profiling of bulk unsorted PBMCs.

Library preparation employed 5' RACE. The sequencer was an Illumina HiSeq 2500. A second PCR of roughly 6 to 12 cycles was run with a J-beta primer mix and a sample-barcoded 5' primer. Each TCR beta cDNA molecule received a unique molecular identifier from a template-switch 5' adaptor carrying 12 random nucleotides. At least 3 million CDR3-containing paired-end reads were obtained from each sample. First-strand cDNA synthesis was performed from all RNA using the Mint cDNA synthesis kit, with priming by a TRBC-specific oligonucleotide. Following uracil-DNA glycosylase treatment, all cDNA underwent a first 18-cycle PCR with the universal primers M1SS and BC2_uni_R. The authors' analysis ran thus. For normalization, 1 million high-quality reads were randomly selected from each sample, with every read carrying a distinct molecular identifier. Instead of being binned into consensus sequences, reads with shared molecular identifiers were discarded. MiTCR, with a Q25 quality threshold and the strictest error-elimination algorithm, was used for CDR3 identification, clonotype clustering and error correction. A nonparametric unseen species model using Euler transformation provided a lower-bound estimate of total TCR beta diversity. TCRdb passed the public sequencing reads through fastp at Q25 and MiXCR, retaining productive beta sequences. Each entry merges the rows of one CDR3 protein and shows their most common DNA and genes. These V and J calls originate from TCRdb's pipeline instead of the authors' own analysis. This sample lists hundreds of thousands of distinct CDR3 sequences; just under 25% were detected once. The ten most abundant clones make up 9.4% of the sample.

Donors were under 40 systemically healthy Caucasian individuals from Russia aged roughly 6 to 90 years. Each donor gave about 9.7 milliliters of peripheral blood, drawn into EDTA-treated Vacutainer tubes. Ficoll-Paque density-gradient centrifugation was used to isolate PBMCs, with at least 6.5 million obtained per sample. Trizol reagent was used to extract total RNA from the PBMCs, yielding at least 5 micrograms per sample. For every donor, flow cytometry on a PBMC aliquot measured the percentage of naive CD45RAhigh/CD27high T cells. Comments on this clonotype: Which antigen it targets is not known. Within one base of it there is no much larger clone, and no base qualities were kept.

The same data also went into a second study, on T cells of mothers and their children. As that second study puts it: Donors were nine systemically healthy Caucasian individuals: three mothers and their six children. cDNA synthesis used all of the extracted RNA, with around 1.4 ug of RNA in each 15 ul reaction. In the second PCR, the M1S primer added sample barcodes and 2-4 random nucleotides. More than 9.5 million TCR beta CDR3 reads were obtained from each mother, and 2.5 million to 3 million reads were obtained from each child. In both related and unrelated pairs, thymic selection shapes the output of TCR recombination in a similar way, with inherited differences having only a minor effect. Normalized repertoire overlap was always found to be slightly, but never significantly, higher in related mother-child pairs than in unrelated mother-child pairs. No persistent microchimeric T cell clones were detected, at a sensitivity of around 100 clones per million clonotypes. The study used deep NGS to compare TCR beta repertoires of mothers and children, seeking features distinguishing related mother-child pairs from unrelated individuals. On average, the children were approximately 12 +/- 4 years old, while the mothers were roughly 40 +/- 4 years old. After adapters were ligated using NEBNext reagents, the libraries underwent 100+100 nt paired-end sequencing on an Illumina HiSeq 2000. Mother and child libraries were prepared a month apart and sequenced in separate runs to prevent cross-contamination. For each donor, somewhere between roughly 500,000 and 2,100,000 distinct TCR beta clonotypes were identified. Naive TCR beta clonotypes were estimated from low-frequency clonotypes matched to each donor's FACS-determined naive share, without sorting.

The clonotype comes from a boy under 18 in good health. The sequenced sample consisted of blood.

Here is the DNA: TGTGCCAGCAGTTACCGACAGGGGGGTCAAGAGACCCAGTACTTC. Its protein reads: CASSYRQGGQETQYF. The chain uses TRBV6-6 and TRBJ2-5, with 9 central nucleotides matching TRBD1. The CDR3 numbers 15 residues from cysteine through phenylalanine. Of the read, only the CDR3 DNA is kept; its 45 bases are in frame from base 1. Trimming removed 2 bases from V and 2 bases from J; the gene matches leave 3 bases unexplained. CDR1 and CDR2, looked up from the germline V gene (reference sequence), are MNHNY and SVGAGI.